Listed here are 18 T cell receptor beta chains from one sample, sequenced in a study of blood T cell repertoires in COVID-19 (TCRdb year 2020). Library preparation employed the immunoSEQ multiplex PCR assay. TCRdb carries this immuneACCESS record with in-frame sequences only. Its versions omit some clonotypes, under half of them owing to an unresolved V gene in the studies checked, with the rest unexplained. This sample comprises around 50,000 clones, roughly nine tenths of them detected only once. 20% to 25% of the sample is taken by the ten largest. The sequencing sample was made of peripheral blood. The receptor source for this set is a woman at least 80 years old with COVID-19, enrolled during active disease.

The chain carries TRBV7-9 and TRBJ1-4, with 10 nucleotides matching TRBD1. Germline-derived CDR1 and CDR2 are SEHNR and FQNEAQ (reference sequence). J lost 8 bases, V lost 5 bases, and 5 bases had no gene match. This CDR3 comprises 14 residues. CDR3 nucleotides: TGTGCCAGCAGCCTCGGGACAGGGGAAGAAAAACTGTTTTTT. Translated, it gives CASSLGTGEEKLFF.

The chain combines TRBV6-1 with TRBJ2-7; 8 bases align to TRBD2. The CDR3 is 15 residues long. V shed 3 bases, J shed 4 bases, and the junction held 8 bases outside the gene matches. CDR1 MNHNS and CDR2 SASEGT come from the germline V gene. This CDR3 is CASSELRGAIYEQYF. The CDR3 coding sequence is TGTGCCAGCAGTGAGTTGCGGGGGGCGATATACGAGCAGTACTTC.

The chain has TRBV19 and TRBJ1-2; D possibly corresponds to TRBD1 (6 bases). Germline CDR1 is LNHDA and CDR2 is SQIVND (reference sequence). V shed 3 bases and J shed 7 bases, with 15 bases lying between them. The CDR3 spans 14 residues. The CDR3 region is CASSITQGVSGYTF. The CDR3 coding sequence is TGTGCCAGTAGTATCACACAGGGTGTCAGTGGCTACACCTTC.

The chain links TRBV18 to TRBJ1-4, with 12 positions matching TRBD1. The CDR3 totals 14 residues. Germline CDR1 reads KGHSH; CDR2 reads LQKENI. The V gene end was trimmed by 6 bases and the J gene end by 7 bases; junction bases not matched to a gene: 3. The CDR3 DNA sequence: TGTGCCAGCTCGCGGGACAGGGGGCCTGAAAAACTGTTTTTT. Translating it yields CASSRDRGPEKLFF.

This chain uses TRBV20-1 with TRBJ2-7; 8 positions match TRBD2. V lost 3 bases, J lost 6 bases, and 7 bases stayed unmatched. Per germline, CDR1 DFQATT and CDR2 SNEGSKA (reference sequence). This CDR3 spans 13 amino acids. CDR3 loop: CSASPVAGREQYF. CDR3 DNA: TGCAGTGCTAGTCCGGTAGCGGGGCGCGAGCAGTACTTC.

The J gene is TRBJ1-3, the V gene TRBV29-1; possible D gene TRBD1, 5 bases. This CDR3 is built from 13 residues. Trimming removed 7 bases from V and 4 bases from J, with 14 bases in between. Germline V CDR1 and CDR2: SQVTM, ANQGSEA. In nucleotides, the CDR3 is TGCAGCGGCTGGACACGGTCGGGAAACACCATATATTTT. It translates to CSGWTRSGNTIYF.

The V gene is TRBV24-1, the J gene TRBJ2-2; TRBD2 matches 10 bases. Germline CDR1 reads KGHDR; CDR2 reads SFDVKD. This CDR3 spans 16 amino acids. V dropped 4 bases and J dropped 9; count of bases not matched to a gene: 10. The CDR3 sequence: CATSDPKAGGPRELFF. The CDR3 bases are TGTGCCACCAGTGACCCAAAAGCGGGGGGGCCCCGGGAGCTGTTTTTT.

This chain links TRBV18 with TRBJ1-4; a possible D gene is TRBD1 (6 bases). In germline, CDR1 is KGHSH, CDR2 LQKENI. The CDR3 totals 16 residues. Trimming shortened V by 0 bases and J by 3 bases, and 11 bases separated the two germline ends. The CDR3 here is CASSPPGGAANEKLFF. The DNA of the CDR3 is TGTGCCAGCTCACCACCGGGGGGGGCTGCTAATGAAAAACTGTTTTTT. The entire variable domain, with the rest obtained from reference TRBV18 and TRBJ1-4, is as follows: NAGVMQNPRHLVRRRGQEARLRCSPMKGHSHVYWYRQLPEEGLKFMVYLQKENIIDESGMPKERFSAEFPKEGPSILRIQQVVRGDSAAYFCASSPPGGAANEKLFFGSGTQLSVL.

The chain carries TRBV3-1 (or the pseudogene TRBV3-2) and TRBJ2-2; D unclear. Looked up from germline, CDR1 is LGHDT and CDR2 is YNNKEL (reference sequence). V was trimmed by 0 bases and J by 0 bases, leaving 8 bases between them. There are 16 residues in the CDR3. DNA of the CDR3: TGTGCCAGCAGCCAAGAGACTCTATCGAACACCGGGGAGCTGTTTTTT. Translating it yields CASSQETLSNTGELFF.

The V and J genes are TRBV6-5 and TRBJ2-7, with 12 bases identical to TRBD1. J lost 7 bases, V lost 7 bases, and 8 bases had no gene match. The CDR3 length is 14 residues. Germline V gene data show CDR1 as MNHEY and CDR2 as SVGAGI. The CDR3 sequence is CASIPGQGAGEQYF. In nucleotides, the CDR3 is TGTGCCAGCATCCCGGGACAGGGGGCAGGGGAGCAGTACTTC.

The V gene is TRBV6-4, the J gene TRBJ2-4; 8 positions agree with TRBD1. J gave up 6 bases and V 8 bases, and 6 bases lay outside the gene matches. CDR3 length: 13 residues. CDR1 MRHNA and CDR2 SNTAGT come from the germline V gene. The CDR3 sequence is CASSQGAGNIQYF. Written as DNA, the CDR3 is TGTGCCAGCTCGCAGGGGGCTGGAAACATTCAGTACTTC.

This clone was recorded once. The rearrangement uses TRBV25-1 and TRBJ2-7; the D gene is possibly TRBD1 (6 bases). The CDR3 spans 12 residues. With 2 bases removed from V and 4 bases from J, the gap between germline ends came to 6 bases. Germline V gene data show CDR1 as MGHDK and CDR2 as SYGVNS. DNA of the CDR3: TGTGCCAGCAGTGAACAGGGGTACGAGCAGTACTTC. Translated, it gives CASSEQGYEQYF.

V gene TRBV3-1 (or the pseudogene TRBV3-2) combines with J gene TRBJ1-6; D remains ambiguous. The CDR3 is made up of 14 amino acids. Germline CDR1 and CDR2: LGHDT and YNNKEL (reference sequence). Deletions cut 6 bases from V and 7 bases from J, with 13 bases between. The DNA for the CDR3 is TGTGCCAGCAGACTAGCACCCGGGAATTCACCCCTCCACTTT. Protein product: CASRLAPGNSPLHF.

The chain links TRBV21-1 to TRBJ2-6; the table's D call, TRBD2, was not checked against the DNA. TRBV21-1 represents a pseudogene. This CDR3 has 17 residues. In nucleotides, the CDR3 is TGTGCCAGCAGCAAAGGAGGCGCCGACTCTGGGGCCAACGTCCTGACTTTC. It codes for CASSKGGADSGANVLTF.

This clone was found a few times. The chain is built from TRBV6-5 and TRBJ1-5, with D possibly being TRBD1 (5 bases). The CDR3 spans 15 residues. Germline CDR1 MNHEY, CDR2 SVGAGI. Trimming cost V 0 bases and J 6 bases, with 12 bases left between them. The CDR3 DNA follows: TGTGCCAGCAGTTACTCTTTAGGGGAGGGTCAGCCCCAGCATTTT. Encoded protein: CASSYSLGEGQPQHF.

V usage is TRBV18 and J usage is TRBJ2-3; 8 nucleotides agree with TRBD2. The CDR3 extends over 15 amino acids. CDR1 and CDR2 from the germline V gene are KGHSH and LQKENI. With V trimmed by 1 base and J by 5 bases, 5 bases remained unmatched. CDR3 sequence reads: CASSPLAGLKDTQYF. CDR3 sequence (DNA): TGTGCCAGCTCACCACTAGCGGGGTTGAAAGATACGCAGTATTTT.

A remark on this clone: The junction differs from germline at one of its ends, possibly a read error. The chain employs TRBV30 and TRBJ1-6, with no clear D. CDR1 is GTSNPN, CDR2 SVGIG, per germline (reference sequence). CDR3 length: 14 amino acids. CDR3 DNA sequence: TGTGCCTGGAGGTCCAGAGGGAGCGAATCACCCCTCTACTTT. Amino acid sequence: CAWRSRGSESPLYF.

The V call is TRBV7-2, the J call TRBJ1-2; weak D call: TRBD1 (5 bases). From germline, CDR1 is SGHTA and CDR2 FQGNSA. Deletions cut 4 bases from V and 3 bases from J, with 18 bases between. The CDR3 is made up of 16 amino acids. CDR3 sequence reads: CASSSGPRAGDYGYTF. The CDR3 coding sequence is TGTGCCAGCAGCTCCGGCCCCAGGGCAGGTGACTATGGCTACACCTTC.